The 30 T cell receptor beta chains below were found in one sample sequenced in a study of shared clonotypes between healthy human individuals. Sequenced by immunoSEQ multiplex PCR; TCRdb stores in-frame clones only, minus some. The sample carries about 2,100,000 clones, 93% recorded once. The naive CD8 population came from CD45RO-negative cells selected for CCR7, without terminally differentiated effector memory CD45RA+ cells. The sequencing sample was made of naive CD8+ T cells from PBMCs. Every receptor here comes from a man between 18 and 35 years old in good health. Some clones in this sample may be carry-over from other donors' samples.

This sequence joins TRBV6-5 and TRBJ2-5; D possibly corresponds to TRBD1 (5 bases). The CDR3 has 14 residues. Per the germline V gene, CDR1 is MNHEY and CDR2 is SVGAGI. Trimming took off 2 bases at V and 1 base at J, with 8 bases between the two ends. The CDR3 sequence: CASSYGQGQETQYF. The CDR3 DNA is TGTGCCAGCAGTTACGGGCAGGGCCAAGAGACCCAGTACTTC.

This chain uses TRBV7-9 with TRBJ2-5; D may be TRBD2 (6 bases). Germline V gives CDR1 SEHNR, CDR2 FQNEAQ (reference sequence). This CDR3 spans 14 amino acids. V was pared by 5 bases and J by 7 bases, with 17 bases between. The CDR3 nucleotides read TGTGCCAGCAGCCCCTGGACGGGAGAGGGGACCCAGTACTTC. Protein sequence: CASSPWTGEGTQYF.

The chain uses TRBV2 and TRBJ1-1, with TRBD1 identical over 7 bases. The junction had 12 bases not matched to a gene; V was cut back by 2 bases and J by 0 bases. Germline CDR1 reads SNHLY; CDR2 reads FYNNEI. The CDR3 sequence is 18 residues long. The CDR3 loop reads CASSEWTFGQAMNTEAFF. CDR3 DNA sequence: TGTGCCAGCAGTGAATGGACATTCGGACAGGCAATGAACACTGAAGCTTTCTTT.

This sequence joins TRBV7-3 and TRBJ2-1; perhaps TRBD2 as D (6 bases). Germline V CDR1 and CDR2: SGHTA, FQGTGA. V lost 4 bases and J lost 0, with 13 bases in between. CDR3 length: 16 amino acids. CDR3 in amino acids: CASSSRSGVSYNEQFF. The CDR3 nucleotides read TGTGCCAGCAGCTCCCGGTCGGGGGTCTCCTACAATGAGCAGTTCTTC. The variable domain in full, completed from reference TRBV7-3 and TRBJ2-1, reads GAGVSQTPSNKVTEKGKYVELRCDPISGHTALYWYRQSLGQGPEFLIYFQGTGAADDSGLPNDRFFAVRPEGSVSTLKIQRTERGDSAVYLCASSSRSGVSYNEQFFGPGTRLTVL.

This clone was counted once. The CDR3 bases are TGCAGCGTTGAATTATCTCCGGCCGGGGAGCTGTTTTTT. Its translation: CSVELSPAGELFF. The chain combines TRBV29-1 with TRBJ2-2; D remains ambiguous. Trimming left V 2 bases short and J 6 bases short, with 10 bases between. This CDR3 has 13 amino acids. Germline V gene lookup returns CDR1 SQVTM and CDR2 ANQGSEA.

CDR3 residues: CASSLEGPNTEAFF. CDR3 DNA sequence: TGTGCCAGCAGCTTAGAGGGGCCGAACACTGAAGCTTTCTTT. The chain links TRBV13 to TRBJ1-1, with D possibly being TRBD1 (5 bases). CDR3 length: 14 residues. Trimming took off 1 base at V and 1 base at J, with 7 bases between the two ends. CDR1 is PRHDT, CDR2 FYEKMQ, per germline (reference sequence).

V gene TRBV19 combines with J gene TRBJ2-7; 8 bases fit TRBD1. The V and J ends lost 5 bases and 2 bases, in that order; junction bases with no gene match: 8. CDR1 is LNHDA and CDR2 is SQIVND in the germline V gene (reference sequence). This CDR3 has 15 amino acids. Here the CDR3 DNA reads TGTGCCAGTAGTGGGGAGACAGGGGTCCCCTACGAGCAGTACTTC. This sequence encodes CASSGETGVPYEQYF.

The chain links TRBV5-4 to TRBJ2-4; D is uncertain. V gave up 3 bases and J gave up 0 bases, with 10 bases separating them. The CDR3 totals 15 residues. The V gene's germline CDR1 is SGHNT and CDR2 YYREEE (reference sequence). This CDR3 reads CASSSRDLAKNIQYF. The CDR3 DNA is TGTGCCAGCAGCTCCAGAGACTTAGCCAAAAACATTCAGTACTTC.

In nucleotides, the CDR3 is TGCGCCAGCAGCCACCCGGGGCGGAACACTGAAGCTTTCTTT. Its translation is CASSHPGRNTEAFF. The rearrangement joins TRBV5-1 to TRBJ1-1; tentatively, D is TRBD1 (5 bases). Per the germline V gene, CDR1 is SGHRS and CDR2 is YFSETQ. CDR3 size: 14 residues. V was clipped by 4 bases and J by 1 base, with 11 bases between them.

This clone has just one count. The chain has TRBV28 and TRBJ1-2, with a tentative D call TRBD1 (6 bases). V was cut by 6 bases and J by 5 bases, with 19 bases left in between. Germline lookup yields CDR1 MDHEN and CDR2 SYDVKM. The CDR3 is made up of 15 amino acids. Written as DNA, the CDR3 is TGTGCCAGCAGCTTCTCCGCAGGGGAACGGTATGGCTACACCTTC. Its translation is CASSFSAGERYGYTF.

V and J are TRBV19 and TRBJ1-5; no clear D. Germline V CDR1 and CDR2: LNHDA, SQIVND (reference sequence). V lost 5 bases to trimming and J lost 0 bases, with 5 bases between them. The CDR3 runs 13 residues. CDR3 residues: CASSPFSNQPQHF. CDR3 bases: TGTGCCAGTAGTCCTTTTAGCAATCAGCCCCAGCATTTT.

This chain joins TRBV10-1 and TRBJ2-7, with 10 bases identical to TRBD2. Germline V gene sequence: CDR1 WNHNN, CDR2 SYGVQD (reference sequence). The CDR3 consists of 14 residues. The ends lost 9 bases at V and 0 bases at J; junction bases unmatched: 5. As DNA, the CDR3 is TGCGCCAGAAAGAGCGGGAGGGTCTCCTACGAGCAGTACTTC. It specifies CARKSGRVSYEQYF.

The chain has TRBV9 and TRBJ2-7; either TRBD1 or TRBD2 may fit D (5 bases each). The CDR3 length is 14 residues. V gave up 4 bases and J gave up 3 bases, with 14 bases separating them. The germline V gene encodes CDR1 SGDLS and CDR2 YYNGEE. CDR3 amino acids: CASSPSWGFYEQYF. CDR3 DNA sequence: TGTGCCAGCAGCCCAAGTTGGGGGTTCTACGAGCAGTACTTC.

The chain couples TRBV7-8 to TRBJ2-3; D call uncertain. This CDR3 has 14 amino acids. V was clipped by 5 bases and J by 6 bases, with 15 bases between them. The germline CDR1 and CDR2 sequences are SGHVS and FQNEAQ. DNA for the CDR3: TGTGCCAGCAGCCCGGACCCCGAAGGGGATACGCAGTATTTT. Protein sequence: CASSPDPEGDTQYF.

This clone was seen just once. The V and J genes are TRBV13 and TRBJ2-2, with a possible D match to TRBD1 (6 bases). The CDR3 totals 16 residues. Germline V gives CDR1 PRHDT, CDR2 FYEKMQ (reference sequence). Trimming took 5 bases from V and 3 from J, leaving 16 bases between them. The CDR3, as DNA: TGTGCCAGCAGCACCCATACAGGGTCGGACACCGGGGAGCTGTTTTTT. Translating it yields CASSTHTGSDTGELFF.

The V gene is TRBV27, the J gene TRBJ2-5, with D tentatively TRBD1 (5 bases). Germline V gives CDR1 MNHEY, CDR2 SMNVEV (reference sequence). CDR3 size: 15 residues. V was shortened by 6 bases and J by 5 bases, with 19 bases between the two germline ends. In nucleotides, the CDR3 is TGTGCCAGCAGAGTTGGACAATGGGATTGGGAGACCCAGTACTTC. Its translation: CASRVGQWDWETQYF.

V and J are TRBV27 and TRBJ1-1; possible D gene TRBD1, 5 bases. Germline CDR1 and CDR2: MNHEY and SMNVEV (reference sequence). This CDR3 has 13 residues. V was shortened by 5 bases and J by 6 bases, with 13 bases between the two germline ends. The CDR3 loop reads CASSIGEEAEAFF. CDR3 bases: TGTGCCAGCAGTATAGGGGAGGAGGCTGAAGCTTTCTTT.

V and J are TRBV27 and TRBJ1-2, with a tentative D call TRBD1 (5 bases). V shed 7 bases and J shed 3 bases, with 24 bases lying between them. Looked up from germline, CDR1 is MNHEY and CDR2 is SMNVEV (reference sequence). The CDR3 sequence is 17 residues long. The CDR3 loop is CASNQRFNQGADYGYTF. The CDR3 DNA sequence: TGTGCCAGCAACCAACGATTTAACCAGGGTGCGGACTATGGCTACACCTTC.

Regarding this clone: Other nucleotide sequences from this sample produce the same CDR3. The V call is TRBV19, the J call TRBJ1-1, with D perhaps matching TRBD1 (5 bases). Trimming pared 3 bases from V and 5 bases from J, leaving 16 bases between. Germline lookup yields CDR1 LNHDA and CDR2 SQIVND (reference sequence). This CDR3 is built from 15 residues. The CDR3 DNA sequence: TGTGCCAGTAGTATTGGGGTCGGCGGGGGAACTGAAGCTTTCTTT. This translates into CASSIGVGGGTEAFF. The full variable domain, with the rest looked up from reference TRBV19 and TRBJ1-1, is DGGITQSPKYLFRKEGQNVTLSCEQNLNHDAMYWYRQDPGQGLRLIYYSQIVNDFQKGDIAEGYSVSREKKESFPLTVTSAQKNPTAFYLCASSIGVGGGTEAFFGQGTRLTVV.

The V call is TRBV27, the J call TRBJ2-3; maybe TRBD1 (5 bases). Germline CDR1 is MNHEY and CDR2 is SMNVEV (reference sequence). The ends were cut back, 1 base at V and 1 base at J, with 15 bases in the middle. The CDR3 extends over 17 amino acids. The CDR3 coding sequence is TGTGCCAGCAGTTTATTGGTCAGGGCCCCTGGCACAGATACGCAGTATTTT. It yields the protein CASSLLVRAPGTDTQYF.

J is TRBJ2-7 and V is TRBV7-2; D possibly matches TRBD1 or TRBD2 (5 bases each). The germline V gene encodes CDR1 SGHTA and CDR2 FQGNSA. V was trimmed by 3 bases and J by 7 bases, leaving 16 bases between them. CDR3 size: 14 residues. CDR3 loop: CASSFRDLPREQYF. The DNA of the CDR3 is TGTGCCAGCAGCTTCCGGGACCTTCCTCGGGAGCAGTACTTC.

V usage is TRBV4-1 and J usage is TRBJ1-1; D is uncertain. The CDR3 covers 14 residues. Trimming removed 4 bases from V and 6 bases from J, with 15 bases in between. Germline V CDR1 and CDR2: MGHRA, YSYEKL. The CDR3 loop is CASSPGGRISEAFF. The CDR3 region has the DNA TGCGCCAGCAGCCCCGGCGGGAGGATCTCTGAAGCTTTCTTT.

A remark on this clone: The same CDR3 is also encoded by other DNA sequences in this sample. V usage is TRBV7-9 and J usage is TRBJ1-5; 7 positions agree with TRBD1. CDR3 length: 15 residues. Germline V lookup: CDR1 SEHNR, CDR2 FQNEAQ (reference sequence). The ends lost 1 base at V and 2 bases at J; junction bases unmatched: 2. As DNA, the CDR3 is TGTGCCAGCAGCTTAGGCAGGGGGGGCAATCAGCCCCAGCATTTT. Translated: CASSLGRGGNQPQHF.

CDR3 in DNA: TGTGCCAGCAGCCCTTCCCCAATTGGAAATCAGCCCCAGCATTTT. Translation: CASSPSPIGNQPQHF. The chain combines TRBV13 with TRBJ1-5; the D is unclear. Trimming took 5 bases from V and 4 from J, leaving 15 bases between them. CDR1 PRHDT and CDR2 FYEKMQ come from the germline V gene (reference sequence). There are 15 residues in the CDR3.

The chain joins TRBV4-1 to TRBJ2-7; D unclear. The CDR3 is 13 amino acids. The germline gives CDR1 MGHRA, CDR2 YSYEKL. Between the trimmed V and J ends, which lost 1 base and 1 base, there was a span of 5 bases. The CDR3 reads CASSQVKSYEQYF. The CDR3, as DNA: TGCGCCAGCAGCCAAGTCAAGTCCTACGAGCAGTACTTC.

V usage is TRBV9 and J usage is TRBJ2-1, with 11 bases aligning to TRBD1. Losses at the gene ends were 4 bases for V and 8 bases for J; bases not matched to a gene: 11. The CDR3 is 16 amino acids. Looked up from germline, CDR1 is SGDLS and CDR2 is YYNGEE. This CDR3 is CASSYQGQGVYDEQFF. CDR3 nucleotide sequence: TGTGCCAGCAGCTACCAGGGACAGGGGGTCTATGATGAGCAGTTCTTC.

This rearrangement joins TRBV19 to TRBJ2-6; either TRBD1 or TRBD2 may fit D (6 bases each). This CDR3 is 17 amino acids long. Trimming took off 3 bases at V and 0 bases at J, with 12 bases between the two ends. Germline V gene sequence: CDR1 LNHDA, CDR2 SQIVND (reference sequence). The CDR3 DNA reads TGTGCCAGTAGTATTAGGGGGGCGGGCTCTGGGGCCAACGTCCTGACTTTC. Translating gives CASSIRGAGSGANVLTF.

The rearrangement uses TRBV9 and TRBJ1-1; D not certain. CDR1 is SGDLS and CDR2 is YYNGEE in the germline V gene. V was clipped by 3 bases and J by 4 bases, with 13 bases between them. The CDR3 length is 14 residues. This chain's CDR3 is CASSGLLESTEAFF. CDR3 DNA: TGTGCCAGCAGCGGCCTCTTGGAGAGCACTGAAGCTTTCTTT.

This clone turned up a few times. This specimen includes other DNA sequences encoding the same CDR3. The chain carries TRBV7-9 and TRBJ2-7; D may be TRBD1 or TRBD2 (5 bases each). Germline V CDR1 and CDR2: SEHNR, FQNEAQ (reference sequence). This CDR3 is 14 amino acids long. Deletions cut 5 bases from V and 2 bases from J, with 13 bases between. CDR3 in amino acids: CASSPPSGPYEQYF. The DNA for the CDR3 is TGTGCCAGCAGCCCTCCATCGGGGCCCTACGAGCAGTACTTC.

The rearrangement uses TRBV27 and TRBJ2-1; D gene unclear. V lost 6 bases, J lost 1 base, and 10 bases lay in between. The CDR3 runs to 14 residues. Germline-derived CDR1 and CDR2 are MNHEY and SMNVEV (reference sequence). CDR3 coding DNA: TGTGCCAGCAGCGGACGCCCGTCCTACAATGAGCAGTTCTTC. It codes for CASSGRPSYNEQFF.